The 9 T cell receptor beta chains presented below share a single source sample, sequenced in a study of T cells in Graves' hyperthyroidism and ophthalmopathy. There were TCR beta CDR3 regions amplified from RNA transcripts. The primer set for the first-round RT-PCR of the TCR CDR3 was HTBI. TCRdb fed the multiplex PCR reads into MiXCR, producing one record per CDR3 protein. The sample comprises around 500,000 distinct CDR3 sequences, roughly 23% of which are singletons, and roughly 49% rests with the top ten. The sequencing sample was made of blood. All receptors derive from a woman between 70 and 85 years old with Graves' ophthalmopathy.

The chain has TRBV6-1 and TRBJ1-2; D is possibly TRBD1 (5 bases). Germline V CDR1 and CDR2: MNHNS, SASEGT. This CDR3 contains 16 residues. V was clipped by 8 bases and J by 2 bases, with 21 bases between them. DNA of the CDR3: TGTGCCAGCTCCGCGACGGGGGGGGAAATGAACTATGGCTACACCTTC. Encoded protein: CASSATGGEMNYGYTF.

The chain employs TRBV24-1 and TRBJ2-2; 12 bases are shared with TRBD1. This CDR3 contains 17 residues. V gave up 4 bases and J gave up 3 bases; unmatched junction bases: 5. Per germline, CDR1 KGHDR and CDR2 SFDVKD. In DNA, the CDR3 is TGTGCCACCAGTGAGCCGGGACAGGGGGCAGACACCGGGGAGCTGTTTTTT. It codes for CATSEPGQGADTGELFF.

This clonotype was seen ten or more times. The chain employs TRBV5-1 and TRBJ2-2; the match to TRBD2 covers 9 bases. Germline CDR1 is SGHRS and CDR2 is YFSETQ. This CDR3 has 15 residues. The trim removed 1 base at V and 5 bases at J, leaving 3 bases unmatched. The CDR3 protein is CASSLRLAETGELFF. The CDR3 DNA reads as TGCGCCAGCAGCTTGCGACTAGCGGAAACCGGGGAGCTGTTTTTT. The full variable domain, its missing parts supplied by reference TRBV5-1 and TRBJ2-2, is KAGVTQTPRYLIKTRGQQVTLSCSPISGHRSVSWYQQTPGQGLQFLFEYFSETQRNKGNFPGRFSGRQFSNSRSEMNVSTLELGDSALYLCASSLRLAETGELFFGEGSRLTVL.

The table lists this clonotype with many counts. The rearrangement uses TRBV12-3 or TRBV12-4 and TRBJ2-3; 10 nucleotides agree with TRBD2. The CDR3 loop spans 16 amino acids. Trimming cost V 3 bases and J 1 base; bases outside gene matches: 4. In DNA, the CDR3 is TGTGCCAGCAGTTTTGGACTAGCGGCGGGCACAGATACGCAGTATTTT. Encoded protein: CASSFGLAAGTDTQYF.

The V and J genes are TRBV20-1 and TRBJ2-7, with D perhaps given as TRBD1 or TRBD2 (5 bases each). In germline, CDR1 is DFQATT, CDR2 SNEGSKA (reference sequence). The ends were cut back, 1 base at V and 5 bases at J, with 9 bases in the middle. This CDR3 comprises 12 residues. CDR3 bases: TGCAGTGCTAGAGGAGGGGTGGACGAGCAGTACTTC. Amino acid sequence: CSARGGVDEQYF.

In the case of this clonotype: A read error may produce the germline difference seen at one junction end. This sequence joins TRBV5-1 and TRBJ1-5; tentative D call: TRBD1 (6 bases). The CDR3 runs 13 residues. CDR1 and CDR2 (germline): SGHRS, YFSETQ. CDR3 region: CASTLLGGQPQHF. The CDR3 DNA sequence: TGCGCCAGCACCTTGTTAGGGGGTCAGCCCCAGCATTTT.

This clonotype was counted at least ten times. V usage is TRBV20-1 and J usage is TRBJ1-1; TRBD1 might be the D (6 bases). The germline V gene has CDR1 DFQATT and CDR2 SNEGSKA (reference sequence). There are 11 residues in the CDR3. V lost 8 bases and J 1 base, leaving 8 bases between the germline ends. The CDR3: CSTGQNTEAFF. The DNA for the CDR3 is TGCAGTACGGGACAGAACACTGAAGCTTTCTTT.

The sample holds a few counts of this clonotype. J is TRBJ1-1 and V is TRBV18; perhaps TRBD1 as D (5 bases). The CDR3 is 14 amino acids. Germline-derived CDR1 and CDR2 are KGHSH and LQKENI. The V end was cut by 7 bases, the J end by 5 bases, with 17 bases between. Written as DNA, the CDR3 is TGTGCCAGCTTCCGATACGGGGCCGAAACTGAAGCTTTCTTT. It specifies CASFRYGAETEAFF.

This chain uses TRBV30 with TRBJ1-5; unclear D gene. The V end lost 5 bases, the J end lost 1 base, and 9 bases lay between the germline ends. The germline CDR1 and CDR2 sequences are GTSNPN and SVGIG (reference sequence). CDR3 length: 13 residues. The CDR3 sequence: CAWGVRSNQPQHF. Here the CDR3 DNA reads TGTGCCTGGGGGGTGCGAAGCAATCAGCCCCAGCATTTT.